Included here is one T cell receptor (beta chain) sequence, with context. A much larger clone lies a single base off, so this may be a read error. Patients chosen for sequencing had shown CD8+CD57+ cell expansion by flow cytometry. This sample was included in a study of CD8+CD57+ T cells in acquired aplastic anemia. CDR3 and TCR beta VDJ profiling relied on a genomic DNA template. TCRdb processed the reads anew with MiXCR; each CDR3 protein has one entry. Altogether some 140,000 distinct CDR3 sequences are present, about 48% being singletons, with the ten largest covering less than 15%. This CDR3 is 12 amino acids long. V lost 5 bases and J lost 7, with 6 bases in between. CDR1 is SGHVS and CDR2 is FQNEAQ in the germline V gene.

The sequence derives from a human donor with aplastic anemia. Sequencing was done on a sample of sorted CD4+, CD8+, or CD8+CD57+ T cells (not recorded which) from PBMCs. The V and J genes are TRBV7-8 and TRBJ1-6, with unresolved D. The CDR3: CASSRPNSPLHF. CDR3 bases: TGTGCCAGCAGCCGACCGAATTCACCCCTCCACTTT.